The next 9 T cell receptor beta chains were all read from a single sample in a study of cytomegalovirus exposure and HLA in healthy donors. The PCR contained 60 Vbeta and 13 Jbeta primers. Libraries were prepared by immunoSEQ multiplex PCR; TCRdb keeps only in-frame clonotypes and omits some of them. This table has 130,000 or so clones, approximately 81% appearing once. Specimen: PBMCs. The receptors stem from a woman in her 40s in good health and CMV-seronegative.

This chain uses TRBV27 with TRBJ1-5, with TRBD1 matching over 7 bases. Germline CDR1 reads MNHEY; CDR2 reads SMNVEV (reference sequence). Losses at the gene ends were 3 bases for V and 7 bases for J; bases not matched to a gene: 6. This CDR3 contains 14 residues. The CDR3, as DNA: TGTGCCAGCAGTTTGGACAGGTATTGGCAGCCCCAGCATTTT. Its translation: CASSLDRYWQPQHF.

This chain joins TRBV19 and TRBJ2-5, with 12 nucleotides matching TRBD2. Unmatched junction bases numbered 14, after V lost 5 bases and J lost 4 bases. There are 18 residues in the CDR3. CDR1 and CDR2 (germline): LNHDA, SQIVND (reference sequence). The CDR3 here is CASSLPTGTSGRGETQYF. CDR3 bases: TGTGCCAGTAGTTTACCCACCGGGACTAGCGGGCGGGGAGAGACCCAGTACTTC. Full variable domain (rest looked up from reference TRBV19 and TRBJ2-5): DGGITQSPKYLFRKEGQNVTLSCEQNLNHDAMYWYRQDPGQGLRLIYYSQIVNDFQKGDIAEGYSVSREKKESFPLTVTSAQKNPTAFYLCASSLPTGTSGRGETQYFGPGTRLLVL.

V and J are TRBV15 and TRBJ2-1; the D gene is possibly TRBD1 (6 bases). The CDR3 is made up of 14 amino acids. Germline lookup yields CDR1 LNHNV and CDR2 YYDKDF (reference sequence). With 2 bases removed from V and 4 bases from J, the gap between germline ends came to 9 bases. The chain's CDR3 is CATSRTQGYNEQFF. CDR3 sequence (DNA): TGTGCCACCAGCAGAACCCAGGGGTACAATGAGCAGTTCTTC.

V usage is TRBV7-9 and J usage is TRBJ2-3; possible D gene TRBD2, 5 bases. CDR1 and CDR2 from the germline V gene are SEHNR and FQNEAQ (reference sequence). The CDR3 runs 17 residues. V shed 1 base and J shed 2 bases, with 16 bases lying between them. CDR3 residues: CASSLEKRSLFTDTQYF. The CDR3 DNA sequence: TGTGCCAGCAGCTTAGAAAAGCGGTCCTTATTCACAGATACGCAGTATTTT.

This chain links TRBV30 with TRBJ1-1; no clear D gene. Germline CDR1 GTSNPN, CDR2 SVGIG (reference sequence). Trimming removed 2 bases from V and 8 bases from J, with 9 bases in between. This CDR3 has 11 residues. The CDR3: CAWSIAAEAFF. As DNA, the CDR3 is TGTGCCTGGAGTATCGCGGCGGAAGCTTTCTTT.

V usage is TRBV19 and J usage is TRBJ1-1, with D possibly being TRBD1 (5 bases). Germline CDR1 is LNHDA and CDR2 is SQIVND (reference sequence). This CDR3 has 17 residues. V was pared by 7 bases and J by 3 bases, with 24 bases between. CDR3 DNA sequence: TGTGCCAGTATCGGTCCAAAGGGAGGGGACTCGCACACTGAAGCTTTCTTT. Translating it yields CASIGPKGGDSHTEAFF.

CDR3 in amino acids: CASRTSRLAGRVEQFF. In DNA, the CDR3 is TGTGCCAGCAGAACCTCCCGGCTAGCGGGACGGGTTGAGCAGTTCTTC. The chain has TRBV27 and TRBJ2-1; TRBD2 aligns across 9 bases. Trimming at V came to 6 bases and at J to 9 bases, leaving 15 bases not matched to a gene. In germline, CDR1 is MNHEY, CDR2 SMNVEV (reference sequence). The CDR3 is 16 residues long.

The rearrangement links TRBV5-5 to TRBJ2-5, with 8 bases identical to TRBD1. The V segment lost 3 bases and the J segment 5 bases; nucleotides outside the gene matches: 6. The CDR3 has 14 amino acids. The germline CDR1 and CDR2 sequences are SGHKS and YYEKEE (reference sequence). The DNA of the CDR3 is TGTGCCAGCAGCTATGGACAGGGTTGGGAGACCCAGTACTTC. It translates to CASSYGQGWETQYF.

The table lists this clone with a count of one. The V call is TRBV18, the J call TRBJ2-7, with 9 bases aligning to TRBD2. V gave up 3 bases and J gave up 2 bases; unmatched junction bases: 2. The germline V gene encodes CDR1 KGHSH and CDR2 LQKENI. CDR3 length equals 14 residues. The CDR3 DNA sequence: TGTGCCAGCTCACCCGGCGGGGGGGCCTACGAGCAGTACTTC. It yields the protein CASSPGGGAYEQYF.